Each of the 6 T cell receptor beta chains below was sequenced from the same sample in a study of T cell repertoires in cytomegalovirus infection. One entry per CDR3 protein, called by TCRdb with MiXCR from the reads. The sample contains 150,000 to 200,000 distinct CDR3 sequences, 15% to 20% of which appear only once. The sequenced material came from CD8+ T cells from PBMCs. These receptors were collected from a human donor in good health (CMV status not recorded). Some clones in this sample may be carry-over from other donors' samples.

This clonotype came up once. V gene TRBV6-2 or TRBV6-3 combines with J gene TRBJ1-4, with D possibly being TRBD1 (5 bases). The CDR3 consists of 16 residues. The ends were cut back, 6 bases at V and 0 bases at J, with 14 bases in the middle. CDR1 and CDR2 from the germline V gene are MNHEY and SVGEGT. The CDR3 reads CASRSVGGSTNEKLFF. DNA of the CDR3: TGTGCCAGCAGATCCGTGGGGGGATCAACTAATGAAAAACTGTTTTTT.

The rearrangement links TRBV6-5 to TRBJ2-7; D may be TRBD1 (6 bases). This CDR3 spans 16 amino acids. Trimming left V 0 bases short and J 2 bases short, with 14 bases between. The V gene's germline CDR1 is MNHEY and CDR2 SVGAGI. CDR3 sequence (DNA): TGTGCCAGCAGTTACTCGGGACACCTCCCTACCTACGAGCAGTACTTC. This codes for CASSYSGHLPTYEQYF.

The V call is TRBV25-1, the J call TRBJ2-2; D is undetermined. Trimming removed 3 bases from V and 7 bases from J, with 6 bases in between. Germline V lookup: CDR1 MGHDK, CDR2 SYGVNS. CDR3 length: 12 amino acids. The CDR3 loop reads CASSDMVGELFF. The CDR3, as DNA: TGTGCCAGCAGTGACATGGTCGGGGAGCTGTTTTTT.

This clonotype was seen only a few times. Written as DNA, the CDR3 is TGTGCCAGCAGCTTACGGGACAGGGGGTCCTCCTACGAGCAGTACTTC. It is translated as CASSLRDRGSSYEQYF. The genes are TRBV7-9 and TRBJ2-7; 11 bases agree with TRBD1. Trimming took 2 bases from V and 0 from J; bases not matched to a gene: 3. Germline V gene sequence: CDR1 SEHNR, CDR2 FQNEAQ (reference sequence). The CDR3 sequence is 16 residues long.

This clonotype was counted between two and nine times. The CDR3 spells CATQFLAGDNEQFF. The CDR3 DNA follows: TGTGCCACCCAATTTCTAGCGGGAGACAATGAGCAGTTCTTC. The chain couples TRBV19 to TRBJ2-1; the match to TRBD2 covers 10 bases. The CDR3 extends over 14 amino acids. Germline V gene sequence: CDR1 LNHDA, CDR2 SQIVND (reference sequence). V lost 10 bases, J lost 5 bases, and 8 bases stayed unmatched.

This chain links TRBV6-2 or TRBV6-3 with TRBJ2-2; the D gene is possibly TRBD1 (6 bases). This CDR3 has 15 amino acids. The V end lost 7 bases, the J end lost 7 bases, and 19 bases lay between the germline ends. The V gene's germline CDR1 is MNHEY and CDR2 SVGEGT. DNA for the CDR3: TGTGCCAGCACCCAGGGGAGACTCGATAACGGGGAGCTGTTTTTT. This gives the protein CASTQGRLDNGELFF.